Listed here are 14 T cell receptor beta chains from one sample, sequenced in a study of blood T cell repertoires in COVID-19. Sequencing was performed with immunoSEQ multiplex PCR; in TCRdb, only in-frame clones are kept and a portion is missing. Of over 300,000 clones detected, nearly 90% appear once; the ten largest clones hold around 6%. The sequenced sample consisted of PBMCs or T cells enriched from blood (not recorded which). The receptors originated from a woman aged 25-40 years who had recovered from COVID-19.

The chain recombines TRBV6-6 with TRBJ1-2; D gene unclear. Trimming left V 6 bases short and J 4 bases short, with 15 bases between. This CDR3 is 14 amino acids long. Germline-derived CDR1 and CDR2 are MNHNY and SVGAGI (reference sequence). This CDR3 is CASSSGGQVYGYTF. The CDR3, as DNA: TGTGCCAGCAGCTCGGGAGGCCAGGTCTATGGCTACACCTTC.

The rearrangement uses TRBV4-2 and TRBJ1-1; D not certain. CDR1 is LGHNA and CDR2 is YNFKEQ in the germline V gene. V lost 4 bases and J lost 1, with 13 bases in between. The CDR3 covers 15 residues. The CDR3 reads CASSPLGGPNTEAFF. The DNA of the CDR3 is TGTGCCAGCAGCCCCCTGGGAGGGCCGAACACTGAAGCTTTCTTT.

This clone was detected only once. The chain employs TRBV5-8 and TRBJ1-1; no clear D gene. V was trimmed by 5 bases and J by 11 bases, leaving 25 bases between them. The CDR3 runs 15 residues. The germline CDR1 and CDR2 sequences are SGHTS and YDEGEE. Written as DNA, the CDR3 is TGTGCCAGCAGTTATTCCCCGGGGTTGGCCCTTGCTGCTTTCTTT. Its protein is CASSYSPGLALAAFF.

The chain recombines TRBV5-6 with TRBJ1-4, with 9 nucleotides matching TRBD1. Germline lookup yields CDR1 SGHDT and CDR2 YYEEEE. V was clipped by 4 bases and J by 8 bases; unmatched bases: 6. There are 14 residues in the CDR3. CDR3 sequence (DNA): TGTGCCAGCAGCCCGACAGGGGGTAGGGAAAAACTGTTTTTT. Translating gives CASSPTGGREKLFF.

The chain uses TRBV4-1 and TRBJ1-2, with D perhaps TRBD1 (6 bases). This CDR3 is 14 amino acids long. Per the germline V gene, CDR1 is MGHRA and CDR2 is YSYEKL. With 4 bases removed from V and 8 bases from J, the gap between germline ends came to 17 bases. The CDR3 region is CASSPRDTPVGYTF. CDR3 nucleotides: TGCGCCAGCAGCCCCCGGGACACGCCGGTGGGCTACACCTTC.

The rearrangement joins TRBV9 to TRBJ2-5; 9 nucleotides align to TRBD2. This CDR3 comprises 16 residues. The germline V gene encodes CDR1 SGDLS and CDR2 YYNGEE. V shed 0 bases, J shed 2 bases, and the junction held 5 bases outside the gene matches. Here the CDR3 DNA reads TGTGCCAGCAGCGTAGCTGTAGCGGGGGCACAAGAGACCCAGTACTTC. Translation gives CASSVAVAGAQETQYF. The full variable domain, with the rest looked up from reference TRBV9 and TRBJ2-5, is DSGVTQTPKHLITATGQRVTLRCSPRSGDLSVYWYQQSLDQGLQFLIQYYNGEERAKGNILERFSAQQFPDLHSELNLSSLELGDSALYFCASSVAVAGAQETQYFGPGTRLLVL.

The genes are TRBV11-3 and TRBJ2-1; D might be TRBD1 (6 bases). Trimming pared 5 bases from V and 9 bases from J, leaving 17 bases between. The CDR3 totals 14 residues. Germline V lookup: CDR1 SGHNT, CDR2 YENEEA. The CDR3, as DNA: TGTGCCAGCAGCCAAATCGGACAGTTTGGTGAGCAGTTCTTC. It specifies CASSQIGQFGEQFF.

Concerning this clone itself: A clone one base away is much larger, so this may be a read error. Other DNA sequences in the sample encode the same CDR3. CDR3: CPSSVGGRGGGNEQFF. The CDR3 nucleotides are TGTCCCAGCAGCGTCGGGGGTCGCGGGGGAGGCAATGAGCAGTTCTTC. The chain employs TRBV9 and TRBJ2-1; 7 nucleotides line up with TRBD2. Per the germline V gene, CDR1 is SGDLS and CDR2 is YYNGEE. The CDR3 runs to 16 residues.

The chain couples TRBV5-1 to TRBJ2-5; 7 bases fit TRBD1. V gave up 4 bases and J gave up 5 bases; unmatched junction bases: 8. CDR1 and CDR2 (germline): SGHRS, YFSETQ. There are 14 residues in the CDR3. CDR3 sequence (DNA): TGCGCCAGCAGCCAGATGACAGGGATGGAGACCCAGTACTTC. It codes for CASSQMTGMETQYF.

The chain has TRBV12-3 or TRBV12-4 and TRBJ2-5; tentative D call: TRBD2 (6 bases). The CDR3 contains 12 residues. V lost 6 bases and J lost 10, with 15 bases in between. CDR3 residues: CASRRDVGGQYF. Written as DNA, the CDR3 is TGTGCCAGCAGACGGGACGTCGGGGGCCAGTACTTC.

The chain recombines TRBV4-1 with TRBJ2-2, with 9 bases matching TRBD2. Germline CDR1 and CDR2: MGHRA and YSYEKL. V trimming: 1 base; J trimming: 0 bases; junction bases outside the gene matches: 9. The length of the CDR3 is 19 residues. The CDR3 DNA sequence: TGCGCCAGCAGCCAAGCGGCTAGCGGGGTAGGGACGAACACCGGGGAGCTGTTTTTT. Translated, it gives CASSQAASGVGTNTGELFF.

The genes are TRBV6-5 and TRBJ1-6, with 8 bases matching TRBD1. This CDR3 is built from 14 residues. The V segment lost 7 bases and the J segment 10 bases; nucleotides outside the gene matches: 9. CDR1 and CDR2 (germline): MNHEY, SVGAGI. The CDR3 nucleotides are TGTGCCAGCAATCAGGGGGCGCCGGGATCACCCCTCCACTTT. The encoded protein is CASNQGAPGSPLHF.

The chain recombines TRBV6-5 with TRBJ1-1, with a possible D match to TRBD1 (6 bases). CDR3 length: 14 residues. Germline loops: CDR1 MNHEY, CDR2 SVGAGI. Between the trimmed V and J ends, which lost 8 bases and 1 base, there was a span of 14 bases. Here the CDR3 DNA reads TGTGCCAGCGCCATCCAGGGGAAGAACACTGAAGCTTTCTTT. This gives the protein CASAIQGKNTEAFF.

The V call is TRBV5-4, the J call TRBJ1-6; possible D gene TRBD1, 6 bases. The CDR3 runs to 14 residues. Deletions cut 4 bases from V and 8 bases from J, with 13 bases between. Germline-derived CDR1 and CDR2 are SGHNT and YYREEE (reference sequence). This CDR3 is CASSPGPGDSPLHF. The CDR3 DNA reads TGTGCCAGCAGCCCCGGCCCAGGGGATTCACCCCTCCACTTT.